This TCR beta chain was recovered during a study of OX40 agonist ivuxolimab in advanced cancers. Study-level information: Ivuxolimab, an agonistic anti-OX40 (CD134) antibody, was given to patients. General study findings and limits: Antigens targeted by the expanded peripheral T cells were not determined. Fewer expanded clones were found on average in CD4+ than in CD8+ T cells.

Trimming pared 3 bases from V and 5 bases from J, leaving 17 bases between. Germline CDR1 SGHTA, CDR2 FQGNSA. The CDR3 consists of 15 residues. As for this clone: Its cognate antigen is unknown.

Sequencing used immunoSEQ multiplex PCR; TCRdb keeps in-frame clones, though not all of them. Here the sample spans 8,000 to 9,500 clones, 85% to 90% being singletons. The gene calls are TRBV7-2 and TRBJ2-7, with D perhaps TRBD2 (5 bases). This sequence was found in an adult with an advanced solid tumor such as melanoma, head and neck, liver or kidney cancer. The sample here was CD4+ or CD8+ T cells sorted from blood, taken in a trial of the OX40 agonist ivuxolimab. Written as DNA, the CDR3 is TGTGCCAGCAGCTTTTTAGGTGGGAGTGGTAACGAGCAGTACTTC. Translated, it gives CASSFLGGSGNEQYF.